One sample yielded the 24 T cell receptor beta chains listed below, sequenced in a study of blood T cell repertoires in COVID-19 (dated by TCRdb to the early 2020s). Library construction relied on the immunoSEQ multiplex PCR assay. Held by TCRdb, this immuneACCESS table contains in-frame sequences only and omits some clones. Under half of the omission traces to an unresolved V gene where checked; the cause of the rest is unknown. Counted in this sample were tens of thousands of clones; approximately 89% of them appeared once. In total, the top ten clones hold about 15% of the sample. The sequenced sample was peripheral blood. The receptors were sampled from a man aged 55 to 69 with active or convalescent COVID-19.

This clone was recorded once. The CDR3 DNA reads TGTGCCAGCAGCGGCCTCTCTCACGCAGATACGCAGTATTTT. It specifies CASSGLSHADTQYF. The rearrangement joins TRBV7-2 to TRBJ2-3; the D is unclear. The CDR3 extends over 14 amino acids. Germline loops: CDR1 SGHTA, CDR2 FQGNSA. With 5 bases removed from V and 4 bases from J, the gap between germline ends came to 13 bases.

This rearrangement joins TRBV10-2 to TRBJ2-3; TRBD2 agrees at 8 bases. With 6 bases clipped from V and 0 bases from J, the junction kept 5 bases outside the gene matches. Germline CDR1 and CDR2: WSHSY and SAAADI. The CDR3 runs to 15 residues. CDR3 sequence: CASSTLAGSTDTQYF. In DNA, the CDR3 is TGCGCCAGCAGCACTTTAGCGGGGAGCACAGATACGCAGTATTTT.

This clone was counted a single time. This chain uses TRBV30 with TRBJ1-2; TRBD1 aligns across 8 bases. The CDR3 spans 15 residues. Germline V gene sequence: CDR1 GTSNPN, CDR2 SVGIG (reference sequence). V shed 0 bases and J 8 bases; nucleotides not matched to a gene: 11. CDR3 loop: CAWSVQLAGGEGYTF. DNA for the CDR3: TGTGCCTGGAGTGTACAACTAGCAGGGGGCGAAGGCTACACCTTC.

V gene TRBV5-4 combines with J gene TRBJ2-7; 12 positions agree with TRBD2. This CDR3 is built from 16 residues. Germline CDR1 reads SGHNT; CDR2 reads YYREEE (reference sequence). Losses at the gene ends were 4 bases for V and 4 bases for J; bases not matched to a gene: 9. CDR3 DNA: TGTGCCAGCAGCCCCTACCTAGCGGGGGGGCGGTACGAGCAGTACTTC. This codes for CASSPYLAGGRYEQYF.

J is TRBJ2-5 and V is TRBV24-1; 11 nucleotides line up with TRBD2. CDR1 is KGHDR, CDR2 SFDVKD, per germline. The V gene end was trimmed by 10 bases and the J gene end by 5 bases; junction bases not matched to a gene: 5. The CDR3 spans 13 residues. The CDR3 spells CATGLAGLETQYF. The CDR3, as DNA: TGTGCCACTGGACTAGCGGGTCTCGAGACCCAGTACTTC.

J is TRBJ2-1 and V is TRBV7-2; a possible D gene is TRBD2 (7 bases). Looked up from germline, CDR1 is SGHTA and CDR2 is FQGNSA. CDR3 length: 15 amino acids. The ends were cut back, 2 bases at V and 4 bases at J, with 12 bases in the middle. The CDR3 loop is CASSLTGGRYNEQFF. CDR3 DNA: TGTGCCAGCAGCTTAACGGGGGGCAGGTACAATGAGCAGTTCTTC.

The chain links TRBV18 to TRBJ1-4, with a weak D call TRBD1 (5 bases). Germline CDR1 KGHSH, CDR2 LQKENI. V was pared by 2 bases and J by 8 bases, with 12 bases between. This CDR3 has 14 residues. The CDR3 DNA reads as TGTGCCAGCTCACCAGAGGACATACGCGAAAAACTGTTTTTT. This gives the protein CASSPEDIREKLFF.

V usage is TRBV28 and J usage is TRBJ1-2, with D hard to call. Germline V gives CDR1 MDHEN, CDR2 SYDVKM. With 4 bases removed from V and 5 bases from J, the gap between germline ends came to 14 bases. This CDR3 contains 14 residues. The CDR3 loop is CASSSQPGVYGYTF. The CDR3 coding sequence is TGTGCCAGCAGTTCCCAGCCCGGGGTTTATGGCTACACCTTC.

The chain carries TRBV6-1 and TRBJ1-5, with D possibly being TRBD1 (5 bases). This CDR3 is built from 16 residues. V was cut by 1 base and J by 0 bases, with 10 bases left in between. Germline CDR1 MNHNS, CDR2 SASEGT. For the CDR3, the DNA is TGTGCCAGCAGTGAAGGACAGCCGATTAGCAATCAGCCCCAGCATTTT. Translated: CASSEGQPISNQPQHF.

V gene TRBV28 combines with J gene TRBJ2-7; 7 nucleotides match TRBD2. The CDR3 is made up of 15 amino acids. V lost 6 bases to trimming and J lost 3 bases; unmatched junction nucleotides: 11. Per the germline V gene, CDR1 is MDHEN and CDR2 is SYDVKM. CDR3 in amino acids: CASSAGEGNSYEQYF. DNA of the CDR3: TGTGCCAGCAGCGCCGGGGAGGGGAACAGCTACGAGCAGTACTTC.

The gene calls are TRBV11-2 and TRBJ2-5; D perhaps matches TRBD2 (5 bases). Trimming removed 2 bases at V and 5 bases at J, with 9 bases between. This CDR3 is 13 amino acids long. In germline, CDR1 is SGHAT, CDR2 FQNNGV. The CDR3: CASSLSSRETQYF. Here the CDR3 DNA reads TGTGCCAGCAGCTTATCTAGCAGGGAGACCCAGTACTTC.

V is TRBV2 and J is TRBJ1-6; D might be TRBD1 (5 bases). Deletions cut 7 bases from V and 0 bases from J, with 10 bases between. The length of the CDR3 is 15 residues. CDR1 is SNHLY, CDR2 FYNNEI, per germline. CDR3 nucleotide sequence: TGTGCCAGCAACAGACAGAGCTCCTATAATTCACCCCTCCACTTT. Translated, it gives CASNRQSSYNSPLHF.

The CDR3: CASSLGGGLTNEKLFF. The CDR3 nucleotides are TGTGCCAGCAGCTTGGGAGGGGGCCTCACTAATGAAAAACTGTTTTTT. This chain connects TRBV5-4 to TRBJ1-4, with 7 bases identical to TRBD1. The trim removed 0 bases at V and 2 bases at J, leaving 4 bases unmatched. Germline V gene sequence: CDR1 SGHNT, CDR2 YYREEE (reference sequence). CDR3 length equals 16 residues.

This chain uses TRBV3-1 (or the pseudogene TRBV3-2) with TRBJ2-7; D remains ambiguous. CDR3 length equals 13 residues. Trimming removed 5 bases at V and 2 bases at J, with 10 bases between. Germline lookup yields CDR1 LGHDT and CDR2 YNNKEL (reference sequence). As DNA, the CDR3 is TGTGCCAGCAGCGAGACATTCACCTACGAGCAGTACTTC. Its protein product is CASSETFTYEQYF.

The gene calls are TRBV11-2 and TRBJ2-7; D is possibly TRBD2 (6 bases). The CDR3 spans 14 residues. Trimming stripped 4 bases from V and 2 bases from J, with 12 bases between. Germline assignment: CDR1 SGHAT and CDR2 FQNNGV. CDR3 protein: CASSSPGLPYEQYF. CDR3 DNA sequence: TGTGCCAGCAGCTCACCGGGACTCCCCTACGAGCAGTACTTC.

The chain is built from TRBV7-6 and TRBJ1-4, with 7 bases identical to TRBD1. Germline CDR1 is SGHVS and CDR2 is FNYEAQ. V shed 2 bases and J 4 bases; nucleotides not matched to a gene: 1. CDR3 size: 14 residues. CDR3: CASSLRDSNEKLFF. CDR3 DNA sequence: TGTGCCAGCAGCTTAAGGGACAGTAATGAAAAACTGTTTTTT.

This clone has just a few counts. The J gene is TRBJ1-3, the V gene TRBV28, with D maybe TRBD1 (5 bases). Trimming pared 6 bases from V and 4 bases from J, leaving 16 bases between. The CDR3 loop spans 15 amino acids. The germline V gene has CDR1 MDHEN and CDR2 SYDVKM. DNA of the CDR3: TGTGCCAGCAGCCCCAACCGGAGGGACGGAAACACCATATATTTT. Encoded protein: CASSPNRRDGNTIYF.

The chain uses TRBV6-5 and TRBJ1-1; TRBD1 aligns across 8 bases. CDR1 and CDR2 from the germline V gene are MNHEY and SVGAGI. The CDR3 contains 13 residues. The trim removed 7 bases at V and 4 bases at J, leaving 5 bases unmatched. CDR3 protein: CASTRTGSTEAFF. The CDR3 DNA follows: TGTGCCAGCACCAGGACAGGGAGCACTGAAGCTTTCTTT.

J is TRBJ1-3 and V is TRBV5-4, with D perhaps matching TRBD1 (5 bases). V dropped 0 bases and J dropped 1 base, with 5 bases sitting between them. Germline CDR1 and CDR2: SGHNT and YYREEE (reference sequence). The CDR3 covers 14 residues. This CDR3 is CASSLEGSGNTIYF. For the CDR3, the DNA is TGTGCCAGCAGCTTGGAGGGGTCTGGAAACACCATATATTTT. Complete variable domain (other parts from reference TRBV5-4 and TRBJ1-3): ETGVTQSPTHLIKTRGQQVTLRCSSQSGHNTVSWYQQALGQGPQFIFQYYREEENGRGNFPPRFSGLQFPNYSSELNVNALELDDSALYLCASSLEGSGNTIYFGEGSWLTVV.

CDR3 sequence: CATSEGGGSGYGYTF. CDR3 bases: TGTGCCACCAGTGAAGGGGGGGGCTCAGGCTATGGCTACACCTTC. This chain joins TRBV24-1 and TRBJ1-2; D is perhaps TRBD1 (6 bases). V gave up 4 bases and J gave up 4 bases, with 15 bases separating them. The CDR3 loop spans 15 amino acids. Germline V CDR1 and CDR2: KGHDR, SFDVKD.

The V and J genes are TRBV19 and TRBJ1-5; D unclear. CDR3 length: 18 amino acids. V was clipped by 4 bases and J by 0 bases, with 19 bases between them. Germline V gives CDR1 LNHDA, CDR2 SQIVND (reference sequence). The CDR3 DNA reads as TGTGCCAGTAGTACGCGGAGGGCGCCGGATGCTAGCAATCAGCCCCAGCATTTT. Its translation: CASSTRRAPDASNQPQHF.

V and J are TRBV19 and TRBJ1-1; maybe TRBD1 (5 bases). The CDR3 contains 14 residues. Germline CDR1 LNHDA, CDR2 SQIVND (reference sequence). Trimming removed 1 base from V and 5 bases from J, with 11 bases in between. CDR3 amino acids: CASSIGSGQTEAFF. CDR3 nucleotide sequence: TGTGCCAGTAGTATAGGCTCAGGGCAGACTGAAGCTTTCTTT.

The CDR3 sequence is CASADRGLTEAFF. Here the CDR3 DNA reads TGTGCCAGCGCAGACAGGGGGCTCACTGAAGCTTTCTTT. V usage is TRBV19 and J usage is TRBJ1-1; 10 bases line up with TRBD1. Germline CDR1 and CDR2: LNHDA and SQIVND (reference sequence). V shed 9 bases and J 4 bases; nucleotides not matched to a gene: 5. CDR3 size: 13 residues.

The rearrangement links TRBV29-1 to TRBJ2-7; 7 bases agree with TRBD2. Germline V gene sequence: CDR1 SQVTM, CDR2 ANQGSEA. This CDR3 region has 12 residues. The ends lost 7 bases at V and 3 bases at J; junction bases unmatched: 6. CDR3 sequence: CSAAGEGYEQYF. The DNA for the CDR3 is TGCAGCGCTGCCGGGGAGGGCTACGAGCAGTACTTC.